The 30 T cell receptor beta chains listed next were all sequenced from one sample in a study of T cell responses to AZD1222 COVID-19 vaccine. Method: immunoSEQ multiplex PCR; TCRdb's copy keeps in-frame clones and lacks some. The sample consists of under 150,000 clones, around 85% of them appearing once. Source: peripheral blood, taken 28 days after the second dose of the MenACWY control vaccine. These TCRs come from an adult who received the MenACWY meningococcal vaccine as a control.

The V gene is TRBV29-1, the J gene TRBJ2-2; TRBD1 aligns across 7 bases. CDR1 is SQVTM, CDR2 ANQGSEA, per germline. V was clipped by 4 bases and J by 4 bases; unmatched bases: 9. The length of the CDR3 is 15 residues. The CDR3 sequence is CSVVGAGGITGELFF. The CDR3 coding sequence is TGCAGCGTTGTCGGGGCAGGGGGTATCACCGGGGAGCTGTTTTTT.

The J gene is TRBJ1-1, the V gene TRBV10-1; no clear D. The germline gives CDR1 WNHNN, CDR2 SYGVQD (reference sequence). The V end lost 5 bases, the J end lost 0 bases, and 19 bases lay between the germline ends. This CDR3 comprises 17 residues. The CDR3 sequence is CASSPRPGDSLNTEAFF. The CDR3 nucleotides are TGCGCCAGCAGTCCCAGGCCCGGCGATAGTTTGAACACTGAAGCTTTCTTT.

The genes are TRBV3-1 (or the pseudogene TRBV3-2) and TRBJ2-3; 10 bases are a match to TRBD2. J gave up 0 bases and V 1 base, and 4 bases lay outside the gene matches. CDR1 LGHDT and CDR2 YNNKEL come from the germline V gene (reference sequence). The CDR3 is made up of 17 amino acids. In nucleotides, the CDR3 is TGTGCCAGCAGCCAAGCCCAGCGGGGGGGGAGCACAGATACGCAGTATTTT. This gives the protein CASSQAQRGGSTDTQYF.

The J gene is TRBJ2-2, the V gene TRBV7-3; 14 positions agree with TRBD2. Germline CDR1 is SGHTA and CDR2 is FQGTGA. The CDR3 runs 19 residues. J lost 2 bases, V lost 5 bases, and 10 bases had no gene match. The CDR3 nucleotides are TGTGCCAGCAGCCCAATACCCGGACTAGCGGGAGGAAACACCGGGGAGCTGTTTTTT. Amino acid sequence: CASSPIPGLAGGNTGELFF. The whole variable domain, filled in from reference TRBV7-3 and TRBJ2-2, reads GAGVSQTPSNKVTEKGKYVELRCDPISGHTALYWYRQSLGQGPEFLIYFQGTGAADDSGLPNDRFFAVRPEGSVSTLKIQRTERGDSAVYLCASSPIPGLAGGNTGELFFGEGSRLTVL.

This clone was recorded a few times. The chain uses TRBV6-2 or TRBV6-3 and TRBJ1-5, with D possibly TRBD1 on 5 matching bases. This CDR3 is 16 amino acids long. V was shortened by 5 bases and J by 4 bases, with 18 bases between the two germline ends. CDR1 MNHEY and CDR2 SVGEGT come from the germline V gene. The CDR3 reads CASSPGGLPRNQPQHF. The CDR3, as DNA: TGTGCCAGCAGTCCCGGGGGACTGCCACGGAATCAGCCCCAGCATTTT.

This chain uses TRBV19 with TRBJ2-7; D gene unclear. The CDR3 is made up of 14 amino acids. Trimming shortened V by 3 bases and J by 2 bases, and 11 bases separated the two germline ends. From germline, CDR1 is LNHDA and CDR2 SQIVND (reference sequence). The CDR3 DNA reads TGTGCCAGTAGTATCACTCCAGGCGCCTACGAGCAGTACTTC. Protein sequence: CASSITPGAYEQYF.

The chain employs TRBV7-2 and TRBJ2-3; no clear D gene. Trimming shortened V by 0 bases and J by 2 bases, and 3 bases separated the two germline ends. This CDR3 is 13 amino acids long. Germline lookup yields CDR1 SGHTA and CDR2 FQGNSA. The CDR3 bases are TGTGCCAGCAGCTTAGCCCACACAGATACGCAGTATTTT. This gives the protein CASSLAHTDTQYF. The complete variable domain, with remaining parts taken from reference TRBV7-2 and TRBJ2-3, reads GAGVSQSPSNKVTEKGKDVELRCDPISGHTALYWYRQSLGQGLEFLIYFQGNSAPDKSGLPSDRFSAERTGGSVSTLTIQRTQQEDSAVYLCASSLAHTDTQYFGPGTRLTVL.

The chain is built from TRBV5-1 and TRBJ1-2; the match to TRBD1 covers 7 bases. Germline loops: CDR1 SGHRS, CDR2 YFSETQ. Germline trimming cut 4 bases from V and 6 bases from J; bases unmatched to any gene: 9. CDR3 length equals 14 residues. DNA of the CDR3: TGCGCCAGCAGCGTTTCGGGACAGTCGAATGGCTACACCTTC. Amino acids: CASSVSGQSNGYTF.

Notes on this clone: At one boundary the junction diverges from the germline segment, which might be a read error. V and J are TRBV2 and TRBJ2-1; D uncertain. Per germline, CDR1 SNHLY and CDR2 FYNNEI. This CDR3 is built from 13 residues. CDR3 coding DNA: TGTGCCAGCAGCGAACTCAGCCTCTCCCCCAAAGTCTTC. Protein: CASSELSLSPKVF.

The V call is TRBV4-3, the J call TRBJ2-7; 9 bases are shared with TRBD1. The CDR3 is 16 amino acids. V trimming: 0 bases; J trimming: 4 bases; junction bases outside the gene matches: 7. Germline V gives CDR1 LGHNA, CDR2 YSLEER. The CDR3 sequence is CASSQDLFGTGYEQYF. Here the CDR3 DNA reads TGCGCCAGCAGCCAAGATCTTTTCGGGACAGGGTACGAGCAGTACTTC.

This clone was detected once. This rearrangement joins TRBV7-8 to TRBJ1-5; 7 bases are a match to TRBD1. V lost 1 base to trimming and J lost 4 bases; unmatched junction nucleotides: 4. This CDR3 contains 15 residues. Germline CDR1 reads SGHVS; CDR2 reads FQNEAQ. This chain's CDR3 is CASSLDGTANQPQHF. The CDR3 DNA sequence: TGTGCCAGCAGCTTAGACGGGACAGCAAATCAGCCCCAGCATTTT. Using reference TRBV7-8 and TRBJ1-5 for the parts outside the CDR3, the full variable domain is GAGVSQSPRYKVAKRGQDVALRCDPISGHVSLFWYQQALGQGPEFLTYFQNEAQLDKSGLPSDRFFAERPEGSVSTLKIQRTQQEDSAVYLCASSLDGTANQPQHFGDGTRLSIL.

The chain couples TRBV19 to TRBJ1-3; maybe TRBD1 (5 bases). The CDR3 is 16 amino acids. The V gene lost 5 bases and the J gene lost 0 bases, with 14 bases spanning the gap. Germline CDR1 LNHDA, CDR2 SQIVND (reference sequence). This CDR3 reads CASSPRDSSSGNTIYF. In DNA form, the CDR3 reads TGTGCCAGTAGTCCCCGGGACTCGAGCTCTGGAAACACCATATATTTT.

The rearrangement links TRBV19 to TRBJ1-2; tentatively, D is TRBD1 (5 bases). CDR1 and CDR2 (germline): LNHDA, SQIVND (reference sequence). V shed 3 bases and J shed 6 bases, with 23 bases lying between them. The CDR3 consists of 17 residues. CDR3 bases: TGTGCCAGTAGTATCGGAGGACTAGGGGCCCTCGGGGATGGCTACACCTTC. Residues: CASSIGGLGALGDGYTF.

This sequence joins TRBV25-1 and TRBJ1-3; D unclear. V lost 3 bases to trimming and J lost 0 bases, with 9 bases between them. CDR1 and CDR2 from the germline V gene are MGHDK and SYGVNS. This CDR3 is 15 amino acids long. CDR3 bases: TGTGCCAGCAGTGACCTACTGCTCTCTGGAAACACCATATATTTT. Protein: CASSDLLLSGNTIYF.

The rearrangement uses TRBV5-4 and TRBJ2-7, with 7 bases that match TRBD2. The length of the CDR3 is 12 residues. The V gene's germline CDR1 is SGHNT and CDR2 YYREEE (reference sequence). The CDR3 coding sequence is TGTGCGGCAGGGAGGGGTCCCTACGAGCAGTACTTC. It codes for CAAGRGPYEQYF.

The chain joins TRBV2 to TRBJ1-5; D gene unclear. Germline V lookup: CDR1 SNHLY, CDR2 FYNNEI. CDR3 size: 15 residues. Trimming shortened V by 6 bases and J by 0 bases, and 12 bases separated the two germline ends. CDR3 residues: CASREMRHSNQPQHF. In nucleotides, the CDR3 is TGTGCCAGCAGGGAAATGAGACATAGCAATCAGCCCCAGCATTTT.

The genes are TRBV4-2 and TRBJ2-7; D not certain. This CDR3 has 15 amino acids. Trimming stripped 4 bases from V and 0 bases from J, with 13 bases between. Germline-derived CDR1 and CDR2 are LGHNA and YNFKEQ. In nucleotides, the CDR3 is TGTGCCAGCAGCCTTCAGGCCCAGAGCTCCTACGAGCAGTACTTC. Its protein product is CASSLQAQSSYEQYF.

Of note for this clone: This sample includes further DNA sequences coding for the same CDR3. V and J are TRBV7-2 and TRBJ2-7; D is unclear. V lost 5 bases, J lost 2 bases, and 7 bases lay in between. This CDR3 comprises 12 residues. Germline values: CDR1 SGHTA, CDR2 FQGNSA. The CDR3 DNA follows: TGTGCCAGCAGCCTAGGAGCCTACGAGCAGTACTTC. Its translation is CASSLGAYEQYF.

The chain couples TRBV15 to TRBJ1-1; D gene uncertain. V shed 0 bases and J shed 1 base, with 3 bases lying between them. CDR3 length: 13 amino acids. Germline-derived CDR1 and CDR2 are LNHNV and YYDKDF (reference sequence). CDR3 coding DNA: TGTGCCACCAGCAGAGACTGGAACACTGAAGCTTTCTTT. This encodes CATSRDWNTEAFF.

This chain uses TRBV7-2 with TRBJ2-2; D not certain. Trimming cost V 10 bases and J 5 bases, with 14 bases left between them. The CDR3 runs to 13 residues. CDR1 is SGHTA and CDR2 is FQGNSA in the germline V gene. The CDR3, as DNA: TGTGCCAACAACTTAGTAGGGACCGGGGAGCTGTTTTTT. Protein sequence: CANNLVGTGELFF.

This clone was seen just once. CDR3 sequence: CATSRGDPSGNTIYF. In nucleotides, the CDR3 is TGTGCCACCAGCAGAGGGGACCCCTCTGGAAACACCATATATTTT. The chain recombines TRBV15 with TRBJ1-3, with D perhaps matching TRBD1 (5 bases). Germline-derived CDR1 and CDR2 are LNHNV and YYDKDF (reference sequence). The CDR3 totals 15 residues. Trimming stripped 1 base from V and 0 bases from J, with 7 bases between. The full variable domain, completed using reference TRBV15 and TRBJ1-3, is DAMVIQNPRYQVTQFGKPVTLSCSQTLNHNVMYWYQQKSSQAPKLLFHYYDKDFNNEADTPDNFQSRRPNTSFCFLDIRSPGLGDTAMYLCATSRGDPSGNTIYFGEGSWLTVV.

The chain carries TRBV29-1 and TRBJ2-7; TRBD1 agrees at 9 bases. The germline V gene has CDR1 SQVTM and CDR2 ANQGSEA. V shed 4 bases and J 4 bases; nucleotides not matched to a gene: 14. The length of the CDR3 is 16 residues. CDR3 in amino acids: CSVVEDKDRGTYEQYF. DNA of the CDR3: TGCAGCGTTGTAGAAGACAAAGACAGGGGGACATACGAGCAGTACTTC.

CDR3 residues: CASTAGLGAREQYF. DNA of the CDR3: TGTGCCAGTACCGCGGGACTAGGGGCGAGGGAGCAGTACTTC. This chain connects TRBV19 to TRBJ2-7; the match to TRBD2 covers 8 bases. With 7 bases clipped from V and 7 bases from J, the junction kept 12 bases outside the gene matches. Germline CDR1 reads LNHDA; CDR2 reads SQIVND (reference sequence). This CDR3 is built from 14 residues.

The genes are TRBV7-2 and TRBJ2-3; a possible D gene is TRBD1 (5 bases). The V and J ends lost 1 base and 8 bases respectively, with 13 bases between them. The CDR3 is 14 amino acids. Germline assignment: CDR1 SGHTA and CDR2 FQGNSA. Here the CDR3 reads CASSLGQPRGTQYF. CDR3 sequence (DNA): TGTGCCAGCAGCTTAGGACAGCCCCGTGGTACGCAGTATTTT.

The V and J genes are TRBV11-3 and TRBJ1-1; D is ambiguous. V was clipped by 4 bases and J by 1 base, with 10 bases between them. CDR1 and CDR2 from the germline V gene are SGHNT and YENEEA. The CDR3 has 14 residues. The CDR3 region has the DNA TGTGCCAGCAGCTGGCGGACGGGGAACACTGAAGCTTTCTTT. It specifies CASSWRTGNTEAFF.

The V and J genes are TRBV7-2 and TRBJ2-1, with TRBD2 matching 7 bases. There are 15 residues in the CDR3. Losses at the gene ends were 5 bases for V and 3 bases for J; bases not matched to a gene: 7. Germline CDR1 is SGHTA and CDR2 is FQGNSA. The CDR3 nucleotides read TGTGCCAGCAGCCCCAGCCCTAGCGGCTACAATGAGCAGTTCTTC. Translated: CASSPSPSGYNEQFF.

The chain carries TRBV7-9 and TRBJ1-2, with D maybe TRBD1 (6 bases). The V gene lost 2 bases and the J gene lost 8 bases, with 12 bases spanning the gap. CDR1 is SEHNR, CDR2 FQNEAQ, per germline (reference sequence). This CDR3 spans 13 amino acids. This CDR3 is CASSLQQGRGYTF. CDR3 DNA sequence: TGTGCCAGCAGCTTACAGCAGGGGAGAGGCTACACCTTC. The full variable domain, in which reference TRBV7-9 and TRBJ1-2 provide the parts outside the CDR3, is DTGVSQNPRHKITKRGQNVTFRCDPISEHNRLYWYRQTLGQGPEFLTYFQNEAQLEKSRLLSDRFSAERPKGSFSTLEIQRTEQGDSAMYLCASSLQQGRGYTFGSGTRLTVV.

The rearrangement uses TRBV5-1 and TRBJ2-1, with 9 bases identical to TRBD2. Germline V lookup: CDR1 SGHRS, CDR2 YFSETQ. J was trimmed by 14 bases and V by 4 bases; bases with no gene match: 10. This CDR3 comprises 13 residues. The CDR3 loop reads CASSVTNSGREFF. CDR3 DNA: TGCGCCAGCAGCGTGACTAATAGCGGGAGAGAGTTCTTC.

The chain joins TRBV5-1 to TRBJ2-5, with D maybe TRBD2 (6 bases). Between the trimmed V and J ends, which lost 0 bases and 5 bases, there was a span of 11 bases. This CDR3 has 14 residues. Germline CDR1 is SGHRS and CDR2 is YFSETQ. CDR3 sequence reads: CASSLVGGSETQYF. The DNA for the CDR3 is TGCGCCAGCAGCTTGGTTGGGGGGTCGGAGACCCAGTACTTC.

The rearrangement uses TRBV5-6 and TRBJ2-7; 7 positions match TRBD1. The trim removed 3 bases at V and 7 bases at J, leaving 7 bases unmatched. Germline CDR1 reads SGHDT; CDR2 reads YYEEEE. The CDR3 is 13 residues long. The CDR3 reads CASSSDRAQEQYF. The CDR3 bases are TGTGCCAGCAGCTCCGACAGGGCACAGGAGCAGTACTTC.